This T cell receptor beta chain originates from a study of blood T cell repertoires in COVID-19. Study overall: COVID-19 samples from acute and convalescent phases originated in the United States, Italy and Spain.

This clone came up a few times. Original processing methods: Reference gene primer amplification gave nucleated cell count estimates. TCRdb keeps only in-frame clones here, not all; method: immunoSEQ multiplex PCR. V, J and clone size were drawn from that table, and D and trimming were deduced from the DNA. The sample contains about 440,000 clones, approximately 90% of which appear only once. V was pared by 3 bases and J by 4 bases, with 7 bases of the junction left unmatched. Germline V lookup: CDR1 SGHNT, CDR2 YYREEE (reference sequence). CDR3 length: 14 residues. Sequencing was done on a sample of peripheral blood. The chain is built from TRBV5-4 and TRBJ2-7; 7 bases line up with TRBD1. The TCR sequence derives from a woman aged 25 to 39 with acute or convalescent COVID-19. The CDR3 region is CASSSGTASYEQYF. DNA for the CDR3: TGTGCCAGCAGCTCCGGGACAGCTTCTTACGAGCAGTACTTC.